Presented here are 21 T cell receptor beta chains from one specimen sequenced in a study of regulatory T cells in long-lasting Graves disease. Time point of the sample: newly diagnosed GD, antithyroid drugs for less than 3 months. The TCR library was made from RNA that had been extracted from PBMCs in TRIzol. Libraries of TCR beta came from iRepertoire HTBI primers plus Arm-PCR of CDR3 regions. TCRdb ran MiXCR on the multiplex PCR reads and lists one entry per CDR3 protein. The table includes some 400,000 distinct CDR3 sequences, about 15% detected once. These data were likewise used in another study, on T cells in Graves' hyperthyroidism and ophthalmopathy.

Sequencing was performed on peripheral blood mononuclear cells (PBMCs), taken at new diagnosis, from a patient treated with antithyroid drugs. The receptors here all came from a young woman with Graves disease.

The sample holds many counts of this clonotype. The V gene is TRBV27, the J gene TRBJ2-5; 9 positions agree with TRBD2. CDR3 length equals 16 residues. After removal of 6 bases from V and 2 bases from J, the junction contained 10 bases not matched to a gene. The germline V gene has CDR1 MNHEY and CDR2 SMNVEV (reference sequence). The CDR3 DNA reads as TGTGCCAGCAGCCTTATAGGGACTAGCCAACAAGAGACCCAGTACTTC. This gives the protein CASSLIGTSQQETQYF.

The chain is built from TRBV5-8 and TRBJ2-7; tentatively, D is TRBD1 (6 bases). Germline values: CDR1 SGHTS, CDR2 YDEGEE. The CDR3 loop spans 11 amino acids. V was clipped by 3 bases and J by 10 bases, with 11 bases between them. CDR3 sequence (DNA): TGTGCCAGCAGCTCGGGACACCTACAGTACTTC. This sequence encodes CASSSGHLQYF.

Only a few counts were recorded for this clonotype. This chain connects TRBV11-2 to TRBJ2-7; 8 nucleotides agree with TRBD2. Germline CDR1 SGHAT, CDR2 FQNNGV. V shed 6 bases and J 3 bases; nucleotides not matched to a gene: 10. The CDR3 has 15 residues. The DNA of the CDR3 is TGTGCCAGCAGTTACTCGCGCGGGAGGAACTACGAGCAGTACTTC. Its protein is CASSYSRGRNYEQYF. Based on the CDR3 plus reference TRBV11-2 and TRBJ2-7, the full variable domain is EAGVAQSPRYKIIEKRQSVAFWCNPISGHATLYWYQQILGQGPKLLIQFQNNGVVDDSQLPKDRFSAERLKGVDSTLKIQPAKLEDSAVYLCASSYSRGRNYEQYFGPGTRLTVT.

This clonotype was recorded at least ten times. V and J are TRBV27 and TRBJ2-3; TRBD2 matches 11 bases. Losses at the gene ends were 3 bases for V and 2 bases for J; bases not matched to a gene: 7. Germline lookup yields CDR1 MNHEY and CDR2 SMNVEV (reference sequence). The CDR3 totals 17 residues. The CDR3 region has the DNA TGTGCCAGCAGTTTGGACGGACTAGCGGGTCCCACAGATACGCAGTATTTT. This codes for CASSLDGLAGPTDTQYF.

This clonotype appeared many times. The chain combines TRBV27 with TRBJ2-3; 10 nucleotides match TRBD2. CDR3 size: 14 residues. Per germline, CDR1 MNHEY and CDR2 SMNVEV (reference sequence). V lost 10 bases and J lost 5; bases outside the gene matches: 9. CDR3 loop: CAIPAGGPGDTQYF. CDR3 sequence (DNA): TGTGCCATCCCAGCGGGAGGGCCGGGAGATACGCAGTATTTT.

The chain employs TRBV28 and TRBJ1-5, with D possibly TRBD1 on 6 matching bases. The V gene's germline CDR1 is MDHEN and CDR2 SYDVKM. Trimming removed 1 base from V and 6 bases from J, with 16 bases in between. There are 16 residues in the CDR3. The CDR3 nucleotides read TGTGCCAGCAGTTTATCGCAGGGCAGGGGCGGTCAGCCCCAGCATTTT. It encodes CASSLSQGRGGQPQHF.

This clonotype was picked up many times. The CDR3 coding sequence is TGCAGTGCTAGGGGCCCTCCGCTAGCGGGAGTTGAGCAGTTCTTC. Translating gives CSARGPPLAGVEQFF. The V and J genes are TRBV20-1 and TRBJ2-1; TRBD2 aligns across 10 bases. Germline V gives CDR1 DFQATT, CDR2 SNEGSKA (reference sequence). V lost 3 bases, J lost 9 bases, and 11 bases stayed unmatched. The CDR3 runs 15 residues.

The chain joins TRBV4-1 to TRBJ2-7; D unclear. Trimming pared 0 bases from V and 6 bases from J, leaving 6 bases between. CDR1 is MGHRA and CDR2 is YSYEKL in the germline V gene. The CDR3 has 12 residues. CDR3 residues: CASSQDSFEQYF. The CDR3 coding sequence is TGCGCCAGCAGCCAAGACAGCTTCGAGCAGTACTTC.

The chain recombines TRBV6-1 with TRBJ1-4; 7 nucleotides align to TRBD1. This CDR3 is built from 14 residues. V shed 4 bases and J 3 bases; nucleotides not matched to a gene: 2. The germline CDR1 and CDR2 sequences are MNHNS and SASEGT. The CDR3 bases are TGTGCCAGCAGTGGCGGGACAGCTAATGAAAAACTGTTTTTT. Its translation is CASSGGTANEKLFF.

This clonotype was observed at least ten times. Written as DNA, the CDR3 is TGTGCCAGCAGTTTCATACCCCAGCCGACAGGGGAGGTGAGCGTTGTGCAGTACTTC. Protein: CASSFIPQPTGEVSVVQYF. This rearrangement joins TRBV27 to TRBJ2-7; 8 bases are shared with TRBD1. V shed 3 bases and J 9 bases; nucleotides not matched to a gene: 25. Germline-derived CDR1 and CDR2 are MNHEY and SMNVEV (reference sequence). The CDR3 consists of 19 residues.

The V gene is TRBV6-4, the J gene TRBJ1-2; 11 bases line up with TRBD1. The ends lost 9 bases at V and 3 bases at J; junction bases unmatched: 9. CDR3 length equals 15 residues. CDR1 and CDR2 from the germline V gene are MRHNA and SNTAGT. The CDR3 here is CARRTGGLSYYGYTF. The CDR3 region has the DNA TGTGCCAGGCGGACAGGGGGCCTATCTTACTATGGCTACACCTTC.

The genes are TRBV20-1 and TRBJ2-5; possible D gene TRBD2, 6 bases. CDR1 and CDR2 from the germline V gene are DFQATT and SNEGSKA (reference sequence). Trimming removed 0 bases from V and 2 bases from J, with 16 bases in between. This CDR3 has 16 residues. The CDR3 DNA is TGCAGTGCTAGAGATGCTTGGCGGGGTCAACAAGAGACCCAGTACTTC. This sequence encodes CSARDAWRGQQETQYF.

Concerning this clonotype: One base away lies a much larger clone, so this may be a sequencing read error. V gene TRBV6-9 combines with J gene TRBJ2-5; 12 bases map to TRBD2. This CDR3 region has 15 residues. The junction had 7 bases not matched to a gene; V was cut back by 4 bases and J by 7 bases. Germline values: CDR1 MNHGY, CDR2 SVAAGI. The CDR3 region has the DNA TGTGCCAGCAGTTCGACTAGCGGGAGATTAGGGACCCAGTACTTC. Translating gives CASSSTSGRLGTQYF.

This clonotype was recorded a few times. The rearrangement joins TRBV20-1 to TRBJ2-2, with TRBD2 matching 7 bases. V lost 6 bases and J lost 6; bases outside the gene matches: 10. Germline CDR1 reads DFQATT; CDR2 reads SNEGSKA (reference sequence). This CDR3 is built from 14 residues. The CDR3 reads CSARWREPAGELFF. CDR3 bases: TGCAGTGCCCGGTGGCGGGAGCCCGCCGGGGAGCTGTTTTTT.

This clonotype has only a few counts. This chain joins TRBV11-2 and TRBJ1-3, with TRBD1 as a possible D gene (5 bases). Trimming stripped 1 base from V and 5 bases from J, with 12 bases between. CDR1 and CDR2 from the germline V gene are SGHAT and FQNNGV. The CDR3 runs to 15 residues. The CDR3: CASSLVGDARNTIYF. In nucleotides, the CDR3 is TGTGCCAGCAGCTTAGTCGGGGACGCGAGAAACACCATATATTTT.

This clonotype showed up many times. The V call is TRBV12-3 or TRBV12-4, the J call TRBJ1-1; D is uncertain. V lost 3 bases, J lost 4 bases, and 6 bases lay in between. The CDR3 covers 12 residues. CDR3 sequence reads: CASSFRGTEAFF. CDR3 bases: TGTGCCAGCAGTTTCCGGGGCACTGAAGCTTTCTTT.

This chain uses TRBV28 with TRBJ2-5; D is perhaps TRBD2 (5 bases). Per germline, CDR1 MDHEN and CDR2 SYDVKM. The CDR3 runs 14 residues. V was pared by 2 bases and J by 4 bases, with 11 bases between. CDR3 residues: CASSLITEGETQYF. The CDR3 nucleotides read TGTGCCAGCAGTTTAATAACAGAGGGAGAGACCCAGTACTTC.

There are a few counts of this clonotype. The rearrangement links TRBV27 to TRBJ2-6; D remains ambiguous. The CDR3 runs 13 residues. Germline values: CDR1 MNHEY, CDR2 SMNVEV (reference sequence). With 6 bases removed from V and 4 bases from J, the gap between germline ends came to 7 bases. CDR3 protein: CASSPLGANVLTF. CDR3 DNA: TGTGCCAGCAGCCCCCTGGGGGCCAACGTCCTGACTTTC.

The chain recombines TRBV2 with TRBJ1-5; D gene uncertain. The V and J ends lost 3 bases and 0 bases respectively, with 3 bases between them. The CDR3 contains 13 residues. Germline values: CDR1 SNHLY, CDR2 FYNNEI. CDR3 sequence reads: CASSDDSNQPQHF. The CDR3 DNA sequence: TGTGCCAGCAGTGATGATAGCAATCAGCCCCAGCATTTT.

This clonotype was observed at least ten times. CDR3 in amino acids: CASSQEGRVNYGYTF. In DNA, the CDR3 is TGTGCCAGCAGCCAAGAGGGGAGGGTGAACTATGGCTACACCTTC. The chain couples TRBV3-1 to TRBJ1-2; D uncertain. Germline CDR1 and CDR2: LGHDT and YNNKEL (reference sequence). This CDR3 spans 15 amino acids. V lost 0 bases and J lost 2, with 10 bases in between.

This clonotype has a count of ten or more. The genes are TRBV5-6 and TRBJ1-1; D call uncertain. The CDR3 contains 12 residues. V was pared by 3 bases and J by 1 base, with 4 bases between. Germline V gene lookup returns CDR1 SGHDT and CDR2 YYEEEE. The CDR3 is CASSWENTEAFF. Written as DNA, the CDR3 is TGTGCCAGCAGCTGGGAGAACACTGAAGCTTTCTTT.